This is a list of T cell receptor beta chains from one sample in a study of blood T cell repertoires in COVID-19. Produced via immunoSEQ multiplex PCR; TCRdb's table is partial and in-frame only. This repertoire shows more than 90,000 clones, roughly 80% found once; its top ten account for approximately 18%. The sequenced material came from peripheral blood. The receptors were gathered from a man at least 80 years old with acute or convalescent COVID-19. The CDR3 runs from the conserved cysteine through the conserved F or W. A D gene is named only where the DNA matches it firmly. Clone size, where shown, is once, few, many, or a class for clones that have expanded.

d_call: TRBD1
v_call: TRBV5-4
clone_size: many
j_call: TRBJ1-1
cdr3_nt: TGTGCCAGCAGCCTCTCCGGACAGGGCGTGGCTGAAGCTTTCTTT
cdr3_aa: CASSLSGQGVAEAFF

d_call: TRBD2
v_call: TRBV11-3
clone_size: -
j_call: TRBJ2-1
cdr3_nt: TGTGCCAGCAGCTTAAGGGGAGGGCCGTCCTACAATGAGCAGTTCTTC
cdr3_aa: CASSLRGGPSYNEQFF

d_call: TRBD2
v_call: TRBV5-1
clone_size: -
j_call: TRBJ2-2
cdr3_nt: TGCGCCAGCAGCTCCTACGGGACTAGCTCCTACACCGGGGAGCTGTTTTTT
cdr3_aa: CASSSYGTSSYTGELFF

d_call: TRBD1
v_call: TRBV29-1
clone_size: -
j_call: TRBJ1-1
cdr3_nt: TGCAGCGCAGGGGACAGCTTAAACACTGAAGCTTTCTTT
cdr3_aa: CSAGDSLNTEAFF

d_call: -
v_call: TRBV19
clone_size: -
j_call: TRBJ2-3
cdr3_nt: TGTGCCAGTAGTATGAGGGCAGATACGCAGTATTTT
cdr3_aa: CASSMRADTQYF

d_call: -
v_call: TRBV18
clone_size: few
j_call: TRBJ1-1
cdr3_nt: TGTGCCAGCTCACCGACGGAGGGGACGCGCAGTAACACTGAAGCTTTCTTT
cdr3_aa: CASSPTEGTRSNTEAFF

d_call: -
v_call: TRBV24-1
clone_size: -
j_call: TRBJ1-2
cdr3_nt: TGTGCCACCAGTGATCACGAGCCCCCTTATGGCTACACCTTC
cdr3_aa: CATSDHEPPYGYTF

d_call: TRBD1
v_call: TRBV7-8
clone_size: -
j_call: TRBJ1-5
cdr3_nt: TGTGCCAGCAGCTTAGGGGGACAGGGTCTTGGAGGAAGTCAGCCCCAGCATTTT
cdr3_aa: CASSLGGQGLGGSQPQHF

d_call: TRBD1
v_call: TRBV5-6
clone_size: -
j_call: TRBJ1-5
cdr3_nt: TGTGCCAGCAGCTTTGGACAGGGGGCAGGTCAGCCCCAGCATTTT
cdr3_aa: CASSFGQGAGQPQHF

d_call: TRBD1
v_call: TRBV5-1
clone_size: -
j_call: TRBJ1-1
cdr3_nt: TGCGCCAGCAGCCTGGGACAGGGAAATTCTGAAGCTTTCTTT
cdr3_aa: CASSLGQGNSEAFF

d_call: -
v_call: TRBV19
clone_size: -
j_call: TRBJ1-1
cdr3_nt: TGTGCCAGTAGTGGCATCCTTGAAGCTTTCTTT
cdr3_aa: CASSGILEAFF

d_call: TRBD1
v_call: TRBV7-6
clone_size: -
j_call: TRBJ2-5
cdr3_nt: TGTGCCAGCAGCTTAGTAGGGACAGGGGAGACCCAGTACTTC
cdr3_aa: CASSLVGTGETQYF

d_call: TRBD2
v_call: TRBV3-1/TRBV3-2
clone_size: once
j_call: TRBJ2-4
cdr3_nt: TGTGCCAGCAGCCTTCGGCGGGGGACCAAAAACATTCAGTACTTC
cdr3_aa: CASSLRRGTKNIQYF

d_call: TRBD2
v_call: TRBV14
clone_size: -
j_call: TRBJ2-7
cdr3_nt: TGTGCCAGCAGCCTGGGACTAGCGGGGGGCCACATCTACGAGCAGTACTTC
cdr3_aa: CASSLGLAGGHIYEQYF

d_call: TRBD1
v_call: TRBV6-2/TRBV6-3
clone_size: -
j_call: TRBJ2-7
cdr3_nt: TGTGCCAGCAGTGCCGGGACAGGGGCTCTTCCCTACGAGCAGTACTTC
cdr3_aa: CASSAGTGALPYEQYF

d_call: -
v_call: TRBV19
clone_size: -
j_call: TRBJ2-7
cdr3_nt: TGTGCCAGTAGTAACGGCTACGAGCAGTACTTC
cdr3_aa: CASSNGYEQYF

d_call: -
v_call: TRBV28
clone_size: few
j_call: TRBJ2-7
cdr3_nt: TGTGCCAGCAGTCCTCTGGTGTGGGAGACCTACGAGCAGTACTTC
cdr3_aa: CASSPLVWETYEQYF

d_call: -
v_call: TRBV2
clone_size: once
j_call: TRBJ2-2
cdr3_nt: TGTGCCAGCACCCCGGGAGCAAACACCGGGGAGCTGTTTTTT
cdr3_aa: CASTPGANTGELFF

d_call: TRBD2
v_call: TRBV11-3
clone_size: once
j_call: TRBJ2-1
cdr3_nt: TGTGCCAGCAGCCCCGGTAGCGGGAGGTTCTATGAGCAGTTCTTC
cdr3_aa: CASSPGSGRFYEQFF

d_call: TRBD1
v_call: TRBV2
clone_size: few
j_call: TRBJ2-7
cdr3_nt: TGTGCCAGCACCCTGGGACAGGTGGCGGGCGAGCAGTACTTC
cdr3_aa: CASTLGQVAGEQYF

d_call: TRBD1
v_call: TRBV11-3
clone_size: -
j_call: TRBJ2-5
cdr3_nt: TGTGCCAGCAGCGGACAGGAAGAGACCCAGTACTTC
cdr3_aa: CASSGQEETQYF

d_call: TRBD1
v_call: TRBV28
clone_size: -
j_call: TRBJ1-2
cdr3_nt: TGTGCCAGCAGATTGGCCGGGACAGCAGCAGGGGATGGCTACACCTTC
cdr3_aa: CASRLAGTAAGDGYTF

d_call: -
v_call: TRBV9
clone_size: -
j_call: TRBJ2-1
cdr3_nt: TGTGCCAGCAGCTCAGAAGCGAGCTCCTACAATGAGCAGTTCTTC
cdr3_aa: CASSSEASSYNEQFF

d_call: -
v_call: TRBV30
clone_size: -
j_call: TRBJ1-1
cdr3_nt: TGTGCCTGGAGGACAGAAAGGAACACTGAAGCTTTCTTT
cdr3_aa: CAWRTERNTEAFF

d_call: -
v_call: TRBV27
clone_size: -
j_call: TRBJ2-7
cdr3_nt: TGTGCCAGCAGTTTAAATGGAGGGTCCTACGAGCAGTACTTC
cdr3_aa: CASSLNGGSYEQYF

d_call: -
v_call: TRBV5-8
clone_size: -
j_call: TRBJ1-4
cdr3_nt: TGTGCCAGCGTACGAGGGGGTGAAAAACTGTTTTTT
cdr3_aa: CASVRGGEKLFF

d_call: TRBD2
v_call: TRBV18
clone_size: -
j_call: TRBJ2-5
cdr3_nt: TGTGCCAGCTCACCAACTAGCGGGGGGGCACAGACCCAGTACTTC
cdr3_aa: CASSPTSGGAQTQYF

d_call: -
v_call: TRBV28
clone_size: -
j_call: TRBJ1-5
cdr3_nt: TGTGCCCACTCAAGGAGTCCCAATCAGCCCCAGCATTTT
cdr3_aa: CAHSRSPNQPQHF

d_call: -
v_call: TRBV5-1
clone_size: -
j_call: TRBJ1-6
cdr3_nt: TGCGCCAGCAGCCCTCGAGTTGGAGGGTCCAATTCACCCCTCCACTTT
cdr3_aa: CASSPRVGGSNSPLHF

d_call: TRBD1
v_call: TRBV6-2/TRBV6-3
clone_size: -
j_call: TRBJ2-7
cdr3_nt: TGTGCCAGCAGTTACTCGATTGCCGGGACAGCTTCCTACGAGCAGTACTTC
cdr3_aa: CASSYSIAGTASYEQYF

d_call: -
v_call: TRBV12-3/TRBV12-4
clone_size: -
j_call: TRBJ2-5
cdr3_nt: TGTGCCAGCAGTTTTAATCAGGGAGAGACCCAGTACTTC
cdr3_aa: CASSFNQGETQYF

d_call: TRBD1
v_call: TRBV14
clone_size: -
j_call: TRBJ1-4
cdr3_nt: TGTGCCAGCAGCCCATTGACAGGGGTGGGCGAAAAACTGTTTTTT
cdr3_aa: CASSPLTGVGEKLFF

d_call: -
v_call: TRBV2
clone_size: -
j_call: TRBJ2-6
cdr3_nt: TGTGCCAGCAGTGTACAAACTGGGGCCAACGTCCTGACTTTC
cdr3_aa: CASSVQTGANVLTF

d_call: TRBD1
v_call: TRBV27
clone_size: -
j_call: TRBJ1-2
cdr3_nt: TGTGCCAGCCAAGGGACAGGGGGCGCCTATGGCTACACCTTC
cdr3_aa: CASQGTGGAYGYTF

d_call: TRBD1
v_call: TRBV7-9
clone_size: few
j_call: TRBJ2-7
cdr3_nt: TGTGCCAGCAGCTTATCCGGGACAGCACTGTACGAGCAGTACTTC
cdr3_aa: CASSLSGTALYEQYF

d_call: -
v_call: TRBV5-1
clone_size: -
j_call: TRBJ2-5
cdr3_nt: TGCGCCAGCAGCTTGGATTCAATCCAAGAGACCCAGTACTTC
cdr3_aa: CASSLDSIQETQYF

d_call: -
v_call: TRBV19
clone_size: -
j_call: TRBJ2-2
cdr3_nt: TGTGCCAGTAGTAATCAGGGTGACACCGGGGAGCTGTTTTTT
cdr3_aa: CASSNQGDTGELFF